The 32 T cell receptor beta chains listed next were all sequenced from one sample in a study of blood T cell repertoires in COVID-19. The table came from immunoSEQ multiplex PCR; TCRdb's copy has only in-frame clones and leaves some out. The repertoire holds 150,000 to 170,000 clones, over 60% seen once, with 3.7% in the top ten. Source material: peripheral blood. The receptors originated from a woman aged 80 or over with acute or convalescent COVID-19.

The rearrangement uses TRBV7-2 and TRBJ1-1, with TRBD1 identical over 8 bases. CDR3 size: 15 residues. Germline V gene lookup returns CDR1 SGHTA and CDR2 FQGNSA. V gave up 5 bases and J gave up 1 base; unmatched junction bases: 6. In DNA form, the CDR3 reads TGTGCCAGCAGCACGACAGGGGTCCCGAACACTGAAGCTTTCTTT. Translation: CASSTTGVPNTEAFF.

The chain carries TRBV5-1 and TRBJ1-2, with D perhaps TRBD1 (5 bases). Germline V lookup: CDR1 SGHRS, CDR2 YFSETQ. V was shortened by 0 bases and J by 0 bases, with 9 bases between the two germline ends. The CDR3 is 15 amino acids. The DNA of the CDR3 is TGCGCCAGCAGCTTGGAGACAGTAACTAACTATGGCTACACCTTC. As protein: CASSLETVTNYGYTF. Looking up the rest from reference TRBV5-1 and TRBJ1-2 gives the full variable domain: KAGVTQTPRYLIKTRGQQVTLSCSPISGHRSVSWYQQTPGQGLQFLFEYFSETQRNKGNFPGRFSGRQFSNSRSEMNVSTLELGDSALYLCASSLETVTNYGYTFGSGTRLTVV.

The V and J genes are TRBV19 and TRBJ1-3; 7 bases fit TRBD1. This CDR3 contains 17 residues. Germline lookup yields CDR1 LNHDA and CDR2 SQIVND (reference sequence). V lost 4 bases to trimming and J lost 3 bases; unmatched junction nucleotides: 12. The CDR3 bases are TGTGCCAGTAGTACCGGCCGAGACAGGGCCATTGGAAACACCATATATTTT. Amino acid sequence: CASSTGRDRAIGNTIYF. Complete variable domain (other parts from reference TRBV19 and TRBJ1-3): DGGITQSPKYLFRKEGQNVTLSCEQNLNHDAMYWYRQDPGQGLRLIYYSQIVNDFQKGDIAEGYSVSREKKESFPLTVTSAQKNPTAFYLCASSTGRDRAIGNTIYFGEGSWLTVV.

The gene calls are TRBV20-1 and TRBJ2-2, with 15 positions matching TRBD2. Trimming at V came to 3 bases and at J to 6 bases, leaving 2 bases not matched to a gene. CDR3 length: 15 amino acids. Germline assignment: CDR1 DFQATT and CDR2 SNEGSKA (reference sequence). CDR3 bases: TGCAGTGCTAGTGGACTAGCGGGAGGGTCCGGGGAGCTGTTTTTT. Protein: CSASGLAGGSGELFF.

The rearrangement uses TRBV5-6 and TRBJ1-1, with 11 bases aligning to TRBD1. Per the germline V gene, CDR1 is SGHDT and CDR2 is YYEEEE. The ends lost 4 bases at V and 1 base at J; junction bases unmatched: 3. The CDR3 loop spans 15 amino acids. The CDR3 spells CASSRGQGGNTEAFF. The CDR3 DNA reads as TGTGCCAGCAGCAGGGGACAGGGGGGGAACACTGAAGCTTTCTTT.

This clone was found once. The V call is TRBV14, the J call TRBJ2-1, with 11 bases identical to TRBD2. The CDR3 is made up of 16 amino acids. Trimming at V came to 3 bases and at J to 4 bases, leaving 5 bases not matched to a gene. Germline CDR1 reads SGHDN; CDR2 reads FVKESK. The CDR3: CASSQETSGAYNEQFF. The CDR3 DNA reads TGTGCCAGCAGCCAGGAGACTAGCGGGGCTTACAATGAGCAGTTCTTC. Supplemented by reference TRBV14 and TRBJ2-1, the full variable domain reads EAGVTQFPSHSVIEKGQTVTLRCDPISGHDNLYWYRRVMGKEIKFLLHFVKESKQDESGMPNNRFLAERTGGTYSTLKVQPAELEDSGVYFCASSQETSGAYNEQFFGPGTRLTVL.

The CDR3 region has the DNA TGTGCCAGCAGCTCGGACAGAATTGAAAAACTGTTTTTT. As protein: CASSSDRIEKLFF. V gene TRBV5-4 combines with J gene TRBJ1-4; maybe TRBD1 (6 bases). Germline V gene sequence: CDR1 SGHNT, CDR2 YYREEE (reference sequence). CDR3 size: 13 residues. The germline V and J ends were trimmed by 3 bases and 7 bases, with 10 bases remaining between them. Supplemented by reference TRBV5-4 and TRBJ1-4, the full variable domain reads ETGVTQSPTHLIKTRGQQVTLRCSSQSGHNTVSWYQQALGQGPQFIFQYYREEENGRGNFPPRFSGLQFPNYSSELNVNALELDDSALYLCASSSDRIEKLFFGSGTQLSVL.

The rearrangement links TRBV9 to TRBJ2-3; 11 bases fit TRBD2. Trimming removed 2 bases from V and 2 bases from J; junction bases left unmatched: 4. CDR3 length equals 16 residues. The V gene's germline CDR1 is SGDLS and CDR2 YYNGEE. The CDR3 spells CASSVSGRASTDTQYF. The CDR3 DNA follows: TGTGCCAGCAGCGTTAGCGGGAGGGCCTCCACAGATACGCAGTATTTT.

This clone showed up just once. The rearrangement joins TRBV9 to TRBJ2-1; a weak D match, TRBD2 (5 bases). V gave up 1 base and J gave up 4 bases, with 15 bases separating them. The CDR3 spans 16 residues. The germline CDR1 and CDR2 sequences are SGDLS and YYNGEE. CDR3 amino acids: CASSVSGRVEYNEQFF. CDR3 nucleotides: TGTGCCAGCAGCGTAAGTGGGCGGGTAGAATACAATGAGCAGTTCTTC.

CDR3 nucleotides: TGTGCCAGCAGCCCTAGTGTCCTAGCTAACTATGGCTACACCTTC. This gives the protein CASSPSVLANYGYTF. V gene TRBV9 combines with J gene TRBJ1-2; no definite D call. Germline CDR1 reads SGDLS; CDR2 reads YYNGEE. V was clipped by 4 bases and J by 0 bases, with 13 bases between them. There are 15 residues in the CDR3.

This chain uses TRBV9 with TRBJ1-4; D is perhaps TRBD1 (6 bases). V lost 0 bases, J lost 7 bases, and 10 bases lay in between. Germline assignment: CDR1 SGDLS and CDR2 YYNGEE. The CDR3 has 14 amino acids. The CDR3 here is CASSVGVRGEKLFF. The CDR3 DNA is TGTGCCAGCAGCGTAGGTGTCAGGGGTGAAAAACTGTTTTTT.

V gene TRBV6-6 combines with J gene TRBJ2-2, with TRBD1 identical over 8 bases. The V and J ends lost 2 bases and 7 bases, in that order; junction bases with no gene match: 6. The CDR3 totals 15 residues. Germline V lookup: CDR1 MNHNY, CDR2 SVGAGI (reference sequence). Here the CDR3 reads CASSYRDRGDGELFF. The CDR3 DNA reads TGTGCCAGCAGTTACCGTGACAGGGGTGACGGGGAGCTGTTTTTT.

The chain recombines TRBV4-3 with TRBJ2-3; D perhaps matches TRBD2 (5 bases). Trimming took off 0 bases at V and 6 bases at J, with 13 bases between the two ends. The CDR3 covers 15 residues. The germline CDR1 and CDR2 sequences are LGHNA and YSLEER. The CDR3 DNA sequence: TGCGCCAGCAGCCAAGATAGAGGGCAGACGGATACGCAGTATTTT. This encodes CASSQDRGQTDTQYF.

V gene TRBV6-2 or TRBV6-3 combines with J gene TRBJ2-3; 9 positions agree with TRBD1. V shed 5 bases and J 11 bases; nucleotides not matched to a gene: 5. The CDR3 length is 12 residues. Germline CDR1 and CDR2: MNHEY and SVGEGT. In nucleotides, the CDR3 is TGTGCCAGCAGTACCCCGGGACAGGGGCAGTATTTT. This sequence encodes CASSTPGQGQYF.

The chain joins TRBV7-2 to TRBJ2-1; D not resolved. Germline loops: CDR1 SGHTA, CDR2 FQGNSA. The CDR3 runs 17 residues. V was trimmed by 5 bases and J by 0 bases, leaving 17 bases between them. DNA for the CDR3: TGTGCCAGCAGCCCCGACACACAACCAGACTCCTACAATGAGCAGTTCTTC. This gives the protein CASSPDTQPDSYNEQFF.

The chain combines TRBV3-1 (or the pseudogene TRBV3-2) with TRBJ2-7, with TRBD2 matching over 9 bases. This CDR3 contains 16 residues. Germline trimming cut 5 bases from V and 6 bases from J; bases unmatched to any gene: 14. Per germline, CDR1 LGHDT and CDR2 YNNKEL (reference sequence). The CDR3: CASSDALLAGQGEQYF. The CDR3 DNA sequence: TGTGCCAGCAGCGACGCGTTACTAGCGGGTCAGGGCGAGCAGTACTTC.

The V gene is TRBV19, the J gene TRBJ1-2; 8 positions match TRBD1. CDR1 and CDR2 (germline): LNHDA, SQIVND (reference sequence). The CDR3 runs 13 residues. The trim removed 5 bases at V and 4 bases at J, leaving 3 bases unmatched. CDR3 residues: CASSATGVYGYTF. The CDR3 nucleotides read TGTGCCAGTAGTGCGACAGGGGTCTATGGCTACACCTTC.

The genes are TRBV5-1 and TRBJ1-6; 9 nucleotides agree with TRBD1. Trimming removed 4 bases from V and 7 bases from J; junction bases left unmatched: 9. The CDR3 is made up of 16 amino acids. Germline-derived CDR1 and CDR2 are SGHRS and YFSETQ. This CDR3 reads CASSLTTGGRNSPLHF. DNA for the CDR3: TGCGCCAGCAGCCTCACGACAGGGGGGCGGAATTCACCCCTCCACTTT. The full variable domain, completed using reference TRBV5-1 and TRBJ1-6, is KAGVTQTPRYLIKTRGQQVTLSCSPISGHRSVSWYQQTPGQGLQFLFEYFSETQRNKGNFPGRFSGRQFSNSRSEMNVSTLELGDSALYLCASSLTTGGRNSPLHFGNGTRLTVT.

CDR3: CATSSDRGRGGYTF. CDR3 nucleotides: TGTGCCACCAGCAGCGACAGGGGGCGTGGGGGCTACACCTTC. The chain uses TRBV15 and TRBJ1-2, with 10 bases fitting TRBD1. The length of the CDR3 is 14 residues. The V gene's germline CDR1 is LNHNV and CDR2 YYDKDF (reference sequence). The J segment lost 8 bases and the V segment lost 3 bases, leaving 6 bases of the junction unmatched.

The V and J genes are TRBV7-2 and TRBJ2-5; 11 nucleotides match TRBD2. Unmatched junction bases numbered 6, after V lost 4 bases and J lost 5 bases. The germline V gene encodes CDR1 SGHTA and CDR2 FQGNSA. The CDR3 has 15 amino acids. In DNA, the CDR3 is TGTGCCAGCAGCTACAGTAGCGGGGGGGCGGAGACCCAGTACTTC. It translates to CASSYSSGGAETQYF.

The chain carries TRBV2 and TRBJ1-2; the match to TRBD1 covers 7 bases. The CDR3 spans 14 residues. J was trimmed by 2 bases and V by 4 bases; bases with no gene match: 4. Per the germline V gene, CDR1 is SNHLY and CDR2 is FYNNEI. The CDR3 is CASSAGTENYGYTF. The CDR3 region has the DNA TGTGCCAGCAGTGCCGGGACAGAAAACTATGGCTACACCTTC.

The chain carries TRBV10-3 and TRBJ1-3, with TRBD1 matching 8 bases. V dropped 6 bases and J dropped 0; count of bases not matched to a gene: 1. CDR1 is ENHRY, CDR2 SYGVKD, per germline. The CDR3 sequence is 14 residues long. CDR3 sequence (DNA): TGTGCCATCAGGGGGACAGGCTCTGGAAACACCATATATTTT. Amino acids: CAIRGTGSGNTIYF.

The chain employs TRBV12-5 and TRBJ1-1; D perhaps matches TRBD1 (6 bases). The CDR3 is made up of 14 amino acids. Looked up from germline, CDR1 is LGHNT and CDR2 is FRNRAP. Trimming pared 7 bases from V and 0 bases from J, leaving 12 bases between. The CDR3 protein is CASATGNMNTEAFF. The CDR3 nucleotides are TGTGCTAGTGCAACAGGGAACATGAACACTGAAGCTTTCTTT.

The CDR3 nucleotides are TGCGCCAGCAGCTTTCCCGGGGGCACAGATACGCAGTATTTT. Translated, it gives CASSFPGGTDTQYF. The rearrangement joins TRBV5-1 to TRBJ2-3; maybe TRBD2 (5 bases). The germline V and J ends were trimmed by 2 bases and 1 base, with 8 bases remaining between them. CDR3 size: 14 residues. Germline CDR1 reads SGHRS; CDR2 reads YFSETQ.

CDR3 protein: CASSQGQANLNTEAFF. CDR3 DNA: TGTGCCAGCAGCCAGGGACAGGCAAACTTGAACACTGAAGCTTTCTTT. This chain links TRBV11-2 with TRBJ1-1, with 8 bases aligning to TRBD1. The length of the CDR3 is 16 residues. V shed 5 bases and J 0 bases; nucleotides not matched to a gene: 8. Per germline, CDR1 SGHAT and CDR2 FQNNGV.

The chain employs TRBV5-1 and TRBJ1-3; 9 bases match TRBD1. The germline CDR1 and CDR2 sequences are SGHRS and YFSETQ. Losses at the gene ends were 1 base for V and 3 bases for J; bases not matched to a gene: 5. This CDR3 contains 16 residues. CDR3 DNA sequence: TGCGCCAGCAGCTTGACCACAGGGGGCATTGGAAACACCATATATTTT. This gives the protein CASSLTTGGIGNTIYF.

This rearrangement joins TRBV5-1 to TRBJ1-2, with D tentatively TRBD1 (5 bases). Germline-derived CDR1 and CDR2 are SGHRS and YFSETQ. This CDR3 region has 13 residues. With 0 bases removed from V and 8 bases from J, the gap between germline ends came to 11 bases. CDR3 loop: CASSLVGGRGYTF. CDR3 coding DNA: TGCGCCAGCAGCTTGGTCGGGGGACGCGGCTACACCTTC.

In DNA form, the CDR3 reads TGTGCCAGCAGTGATCAGGGACAGATTACCACAGATACGCAGTATTTT. Its protein is CASSDQGQITTDTQYF. The chain couples TRBV6-1 to TRBJ2-3, with 7 bases matching TRBD1. The CDR3 spans 16 residues. Germline CDR1 MNHNS, CDR2 SASEGT. The V and J ends lost 3 bases and 2 bases, in that order; junction bases with no gene match: 8.

V is TRBV2 and J is TRBJ2-7; 7 bases fit TRBD2. The CDR3 length is 14 residues. The ends lost 5 bases at V and 7 bases at J; junction bases unmatched: 11. Per the germline V gene, CDR1 is SNHLY and CDR2 is FYNNEI. As DNA, the CDR3 is TGTGCCAGCAGTCAAGGACTAGGGGTCAGAGAGCAGTACTTC. Protein product: CASSQGLGVREQYF.

This sequence joins TRBV30 and TRBJ2-1, with 8 bases identical to TRBD2. The CDR3 totals 13 residues. The junction had 5 bases not matched to a gene; V was cut back by 2 bases and J by 8 bases. The V gene's germline CDR1 is GTSNPN and CDR2 SVGIG (reference sequence). Written as DNA, the CDR3 is TGTGCCTGGAGTACGGGACTAGTTTATGAGCAGTTCTTC. It codes for CAWSTGLVYEQFF.

J is TRBJ2-7 and V is TRBV5-1, with TRBD1 identical over 10 bases. Unmatched junction bases numbered 11, after V lost 8 bases and J lost 6 bases. CDR1 is SGHRS, CDR2 YFSETQ, per germline. The CDR3 sequence is 14 residues long. The chain's CDR3 is CASRTGQGTSEQYF. As DNA, the CDR3 is TGCGCCAGTAGGACGGGACAGGGGACTTCCGAGCAGTACTTC.

This rearrangement joins TRBV14 to TRBJ1-1; a weak D match, TRBD1 (5 bases). The CDR3 covers 13 residues. Trimming took off 1 base at V and 7 bases at J, with 10 bases between the two ends. Per the germline V gene, CDR1 is SGHDN and CDR2 is FVKESK. CDR3 DNA sequence: TGTGCCAGCAGCCAAGCTCGGAGGGGTGAAGCTTTCTTT. Protein product: CASSQARRGEAFF.